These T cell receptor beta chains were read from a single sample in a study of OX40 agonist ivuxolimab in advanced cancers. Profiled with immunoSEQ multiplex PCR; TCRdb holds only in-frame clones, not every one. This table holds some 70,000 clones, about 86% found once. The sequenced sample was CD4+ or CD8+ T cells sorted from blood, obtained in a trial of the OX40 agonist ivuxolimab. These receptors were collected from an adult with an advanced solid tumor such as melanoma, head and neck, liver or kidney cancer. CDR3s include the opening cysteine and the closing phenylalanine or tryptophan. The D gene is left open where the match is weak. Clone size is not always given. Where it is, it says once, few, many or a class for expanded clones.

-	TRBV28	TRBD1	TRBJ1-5	CASSPPRGYQPQHF	TGTGCCAGCAGTCCCCCCAGGGGGTATCAGCCCCAGCATTTT
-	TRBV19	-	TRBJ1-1	CASTSGAGINTEAFF	TGTGCCAGTACCTCGGGGGCAGGGATAAACACTGAAGCTTTCTTT
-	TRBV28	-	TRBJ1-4	CASSRVGGEKLFF	TGTGCCAGCAGTCGAGTGGGGGGTGAAAAACTGTTTTTT
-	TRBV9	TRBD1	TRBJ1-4	CASSVGPQGDEKLFF	TGTGCCAGCAGCGTAGGGCCTCAGGGGGACGAAAAACTGTTTTTT
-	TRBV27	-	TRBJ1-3	CASRTSGNTIYF	TGTGCCAGCAGGACTTCTGGAAACACTATATATTTT
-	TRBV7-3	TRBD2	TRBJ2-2	CASTPPSGGPNTGELFF	TGTGCCAGCACCCCGCCTAGCGGGGGGCCGAACACCGGGGAGCTGTTTTTT
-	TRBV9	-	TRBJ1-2	CASSVSDRTSYTF	TGTGCCAGCAGCGTATCGGACAGAACGAGCTACACCTTC
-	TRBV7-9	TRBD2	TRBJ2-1	CASSDIGASGTDEQFF	TGTGCCAGCAGCGATATTGGGGCTAGCGGGACGGATGAGCAGTTCTTC
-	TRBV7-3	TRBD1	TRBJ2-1	CASSLVQGAKQFF	TGTGCCAGCAGCTTAGTACAGGGGGCCAAGCAGTTCTTC
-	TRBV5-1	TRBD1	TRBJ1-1	CASSLLGQGGLF	TGCGCCAGCAGCTTGCTCGGACAGGGTGGGCTCTTT
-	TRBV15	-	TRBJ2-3	CATSRERYTQYF	TGTGCCACCAGCAGAGAAAGGTATACGCAGTATTTT
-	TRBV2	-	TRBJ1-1	CASSDGVRQPRMNTEAFF	TGTGCCAGCAGTGACGGGGTTCGACAGCCCCGCATGAACACTGAAGCTTTCTTT
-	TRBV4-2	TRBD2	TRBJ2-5	CASSQGLGGGQETQYF	TGTGCCAGCAGCCAAGGGCTGGGGGGGGGACAAGAGACCCAGTACTTC
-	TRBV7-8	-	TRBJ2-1	CASSLGSGAVYNEQFF	TGTGCCAGCAGCTTAGGTTCAGGGGCGGTCTACAATGAGCAGTTCTTC
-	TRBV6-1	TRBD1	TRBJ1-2	CASRTGDLANYGYTF	TGTGCCAGTCGGACAGGGGATTTAGCTAACTATGGCTACACCTTC
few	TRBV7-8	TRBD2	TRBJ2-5	CASSLGTSGRETQYF	TGTGCCAGCAGCTTAGGGACTAGCGGGAGAGAGACCCAGTACTTC
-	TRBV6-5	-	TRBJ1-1	CASSPTRYVTEAFF	TGTGCCAGCAGCCCAACCCGATATGTCACTGAAGCTTTCTTT
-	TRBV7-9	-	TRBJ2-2	CASSLMGGLNTGELFF	TGTGCCAGCAGCTTAATGGGGGGGCTGAACACCGGGGAGCTGTTTTTT
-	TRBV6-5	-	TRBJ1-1	CASTRKGPNTEAFF	TGTGCCAGCACGAGAAAGGGTCCGAACACTGAAGCTTTCTTT
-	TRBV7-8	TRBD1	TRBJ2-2	CASSLVSGQGGAGELFF	TGTGCCAGCAGCTTGGTGTCGGGACAGGGGGGCGCCGGGGAGCTGTTTTTT
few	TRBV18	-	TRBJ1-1	CASSPGVWNTEAFF	TGTGCCAGCTCACCAGGGGTTTGGAACACTGAAGCTTTCTTT
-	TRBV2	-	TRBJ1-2	CASSEMGLTGGYTF	TGTGCCAGCAGCGAGATGGGCCTCACGGGCGGCTACACCTTC
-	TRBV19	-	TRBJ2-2	CASTPRGRGLSANTGELFF	TGTGCCAGTACCCCTCGGGGGCGGGGGCTCTCTGCGAACACCGGGGAGCTGTTTTTT
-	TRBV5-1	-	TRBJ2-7	CASSLTGLSSYEQYF	TGCGCCAGCAGCCTGACAGGCCTAAGCTCCTACGAGCAGTACTTC
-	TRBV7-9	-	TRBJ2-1	CASSLDGRRDNEQFF	TGTGCCAGCAGCTTAGATGGCAGAAGAGACAATGAGCAGTTCTTC
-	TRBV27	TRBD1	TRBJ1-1	CAIGYRGAEAFF	TGTGCCATCGGCTACAGGGGGGCTGAAGCTTTCTTT
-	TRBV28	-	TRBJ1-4	CASSLPTAANEKLFF	TGTGCCAGCAGTTTACCGACGGCTGCGAATGAAAAACTGTTTTTT